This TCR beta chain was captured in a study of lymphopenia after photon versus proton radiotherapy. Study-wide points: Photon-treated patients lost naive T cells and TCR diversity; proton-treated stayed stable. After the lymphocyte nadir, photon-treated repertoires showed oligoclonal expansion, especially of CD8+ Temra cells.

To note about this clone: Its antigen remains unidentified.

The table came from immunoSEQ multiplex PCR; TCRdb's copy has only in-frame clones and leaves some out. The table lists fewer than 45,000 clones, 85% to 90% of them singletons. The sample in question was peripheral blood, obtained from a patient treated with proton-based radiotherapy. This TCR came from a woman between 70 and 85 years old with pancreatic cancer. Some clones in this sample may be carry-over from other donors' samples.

In DNA, the CDR3 is TGTGCCAGCAGCTCGCACAGGCAGACCCAGTACTTC. Protein: CASSSHRQTQYF. The V gene is TRBV7-2, the J gene TRBJ2-5, with a possible D match to TRBD1 (5 bases). Trimming pared 4 bases from V and 6 bases from J, leaving 9 bases between. This CDR3 comprises 12 residues. Germline V gene lookup returns CDR1 SGHTA and CDR2 FQGNSA.